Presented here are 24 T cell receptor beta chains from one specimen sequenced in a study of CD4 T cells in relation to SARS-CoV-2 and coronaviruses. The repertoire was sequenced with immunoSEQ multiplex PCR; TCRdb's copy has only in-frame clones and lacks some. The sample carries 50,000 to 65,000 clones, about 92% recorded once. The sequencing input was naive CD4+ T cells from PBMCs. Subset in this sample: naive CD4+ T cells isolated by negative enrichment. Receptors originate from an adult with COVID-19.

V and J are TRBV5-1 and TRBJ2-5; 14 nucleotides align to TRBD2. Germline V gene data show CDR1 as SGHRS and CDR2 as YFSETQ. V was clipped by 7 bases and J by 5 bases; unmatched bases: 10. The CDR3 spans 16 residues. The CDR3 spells CASVRLAGGPVETQYF. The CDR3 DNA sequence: TGCGCCAGCGTCCGACTAGCGGGAGGGCCGGTGGAGACCCAGTACTTC.

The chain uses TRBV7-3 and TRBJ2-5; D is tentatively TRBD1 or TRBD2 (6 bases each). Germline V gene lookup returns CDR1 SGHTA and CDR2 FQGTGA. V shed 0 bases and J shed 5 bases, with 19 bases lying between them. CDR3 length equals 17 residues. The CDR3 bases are TGTGCCAGCAGCTTAACAGGGGGGACCGATCTTTACGAGACCCAGTACTTC. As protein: CASSLTGGTDLYETQYF.

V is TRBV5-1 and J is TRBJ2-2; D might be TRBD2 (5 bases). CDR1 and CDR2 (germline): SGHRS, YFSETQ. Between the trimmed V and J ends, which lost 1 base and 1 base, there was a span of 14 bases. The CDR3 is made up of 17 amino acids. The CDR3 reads CASSLLRNGLNTGELFF. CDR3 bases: TGCGCCAGCAGCTTGCTAAGGAACGGACTGAACACCGGGGAGCTGTTTTTT.

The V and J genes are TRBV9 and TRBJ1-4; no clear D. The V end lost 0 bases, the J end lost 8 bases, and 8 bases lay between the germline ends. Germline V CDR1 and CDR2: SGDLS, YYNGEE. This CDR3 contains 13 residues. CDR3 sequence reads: CASSVESGEKLFF. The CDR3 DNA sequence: TGTGCCAGCAGCGTAGAGTCCGGGGAAAAACTGTTTTTT.

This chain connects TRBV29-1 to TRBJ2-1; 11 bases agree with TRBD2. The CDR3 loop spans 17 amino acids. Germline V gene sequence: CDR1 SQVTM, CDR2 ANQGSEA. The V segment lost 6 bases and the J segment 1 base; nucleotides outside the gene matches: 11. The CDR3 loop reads CSVPRGLAGGSYNEQFF. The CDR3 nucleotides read TGCAGCGTCCCGAGAGGTCTAGCGGGAGGTTCCTACAATGAGCAGTTCTTC.

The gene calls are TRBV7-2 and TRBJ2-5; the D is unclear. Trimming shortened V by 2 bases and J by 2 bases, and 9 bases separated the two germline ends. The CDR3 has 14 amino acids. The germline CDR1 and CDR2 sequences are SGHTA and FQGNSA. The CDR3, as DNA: TGTGCCAGCAGCTTAAGTCAAGTACAAGAGACCCAGTACTTC. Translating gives CASSLSQVQETQYF.

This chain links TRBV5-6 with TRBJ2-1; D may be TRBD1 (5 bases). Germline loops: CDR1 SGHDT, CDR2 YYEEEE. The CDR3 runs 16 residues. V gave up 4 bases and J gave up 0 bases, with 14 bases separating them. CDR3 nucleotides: TGTGCCAGCAGCGAGGACACTTCGAGCTCCTACAATGAGCAGTTCTTC. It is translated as CASSEDTSSSYNEQFF.

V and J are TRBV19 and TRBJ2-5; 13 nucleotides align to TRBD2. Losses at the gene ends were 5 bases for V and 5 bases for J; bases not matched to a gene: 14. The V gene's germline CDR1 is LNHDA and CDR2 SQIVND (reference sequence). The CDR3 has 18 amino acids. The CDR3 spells CASSFRTGTSGKAETQYF. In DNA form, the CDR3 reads TGTGCCAGTAGTTTCCGGACAGGGACTAGCGGGAAGGCTGAGACCCAGTACTTC.

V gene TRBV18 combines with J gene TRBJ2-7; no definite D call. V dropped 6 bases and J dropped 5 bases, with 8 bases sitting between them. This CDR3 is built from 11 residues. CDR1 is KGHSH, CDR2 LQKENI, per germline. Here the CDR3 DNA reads TGTGCCAGCTCTCTCCAGGACGAGCAGTACTTC. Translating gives CASSLQDEQYF.

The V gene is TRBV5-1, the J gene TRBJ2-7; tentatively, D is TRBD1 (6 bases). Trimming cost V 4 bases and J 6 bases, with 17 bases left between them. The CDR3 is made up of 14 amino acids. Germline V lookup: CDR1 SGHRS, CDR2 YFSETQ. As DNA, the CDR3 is TGCGCCAGCAGCCTCCATTCAGGACAGACCGAGCAGTACTTC. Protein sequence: CASSLHSGQTEQYF.

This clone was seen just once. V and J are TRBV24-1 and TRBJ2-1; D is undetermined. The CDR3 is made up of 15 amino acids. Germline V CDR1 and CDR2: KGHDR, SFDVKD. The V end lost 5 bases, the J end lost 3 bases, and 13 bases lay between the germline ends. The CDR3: CATSGNFENYNEQFF. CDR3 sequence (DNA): TGTGCCACCAGTGGTAACTTTGAGAACTACAATGAGCAGTTCTTC.

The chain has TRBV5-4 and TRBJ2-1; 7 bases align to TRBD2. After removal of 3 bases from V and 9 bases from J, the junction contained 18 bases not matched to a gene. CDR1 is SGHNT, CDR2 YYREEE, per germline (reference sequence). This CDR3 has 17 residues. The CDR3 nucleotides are TGTGCCAGCAGCTACGACATACGCCAGCGGGATCGTGGTGAGCAGTTCTTC. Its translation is CASSYDIRQRDRGEQFF.

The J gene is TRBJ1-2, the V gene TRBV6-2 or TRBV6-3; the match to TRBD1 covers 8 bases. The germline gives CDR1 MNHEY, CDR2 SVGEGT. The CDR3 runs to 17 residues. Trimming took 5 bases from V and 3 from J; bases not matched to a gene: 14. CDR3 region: CASSEDREKPLDYGYTF. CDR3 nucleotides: TGTGCCAGCAGTGAGGACAGGGAGAAACCTCTAGACTATGGCTACACCTTC.

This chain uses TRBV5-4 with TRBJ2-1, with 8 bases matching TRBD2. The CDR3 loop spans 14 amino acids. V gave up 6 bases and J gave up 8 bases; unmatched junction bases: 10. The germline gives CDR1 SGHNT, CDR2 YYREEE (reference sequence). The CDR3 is CASNKRGGMDEQFF. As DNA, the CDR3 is TGTGCCAGCAACAAACGGGGGGGGATGGATGAGCAGTTCTTC.

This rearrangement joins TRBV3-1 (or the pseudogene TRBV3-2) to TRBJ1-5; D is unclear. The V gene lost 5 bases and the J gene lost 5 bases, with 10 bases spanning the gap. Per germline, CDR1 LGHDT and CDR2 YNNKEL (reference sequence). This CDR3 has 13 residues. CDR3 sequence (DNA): TGTGCCAGCAGCACAGAGTCAGATCAGCCCCAGCATTTT. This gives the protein CASSTESDQPQHF.

The CDR3 DNA sequence: TGTGCCAGCAGTACAACAGGGACCGGGGAGCTGTTTTTT. Translated: CASSTTGTGELFF. This chain joins TRBV7-3 and TRBJ2-2; D may be TRBD1 (6 bases). There are 13 residues in the CDR3. Germline CDR1 SGHTA, CDR2 FQGTGA. Deletions cut 6 bases from V and 5 bases from J, with 10 bases between. Based on the CDR3 plus reference TRBV7-3 and TRBJ2-2, the full variable domain is GAGVSQTPSNKVTEKGKYVELRCDPISGHTALYWYRQSLGQGPEFLIYFQGTGAADDSGLPNDRFFAVRPEGSVSTLKIQRTERGDSAVYLCASSTTGTGELFFGEGSRLTVL.

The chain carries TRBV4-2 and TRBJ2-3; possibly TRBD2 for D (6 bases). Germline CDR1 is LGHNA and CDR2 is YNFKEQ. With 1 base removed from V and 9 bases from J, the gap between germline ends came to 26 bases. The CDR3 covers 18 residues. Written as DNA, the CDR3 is TGTGCCAGCAGCCAAGGATCAGTCGGGACTTCGCTACTCTGGACGCAGTATTTT. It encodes CASSQGSVGTSLLWTQYF.

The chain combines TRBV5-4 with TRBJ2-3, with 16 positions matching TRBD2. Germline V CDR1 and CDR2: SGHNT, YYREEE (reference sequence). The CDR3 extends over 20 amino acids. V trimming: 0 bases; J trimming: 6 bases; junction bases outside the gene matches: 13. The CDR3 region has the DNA TGTGCCAGCAGCTTGGCGGGACTAGCGGGAGGGGTGCCCCCTCGGGATACGCAGTATTTT. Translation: CASSLAGLAGGVPPRDTQYF.

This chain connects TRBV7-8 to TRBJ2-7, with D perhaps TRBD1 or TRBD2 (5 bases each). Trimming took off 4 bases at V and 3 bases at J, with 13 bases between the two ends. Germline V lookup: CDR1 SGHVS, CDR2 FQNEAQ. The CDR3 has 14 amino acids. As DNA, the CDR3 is TGTGCCAGCAGCTCCTCGGGACGGATCTACGAGCAGTACTTC. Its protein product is CASSSSGRIYEQYF.

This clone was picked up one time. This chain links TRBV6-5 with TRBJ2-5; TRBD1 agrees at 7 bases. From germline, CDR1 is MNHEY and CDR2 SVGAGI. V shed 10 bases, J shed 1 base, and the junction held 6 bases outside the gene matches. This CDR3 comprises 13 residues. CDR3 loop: CATHRGLQETQYF. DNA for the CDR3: TGTGCCACCCACAGGGGTCTCCAAGAGACCCAGTACTTC.

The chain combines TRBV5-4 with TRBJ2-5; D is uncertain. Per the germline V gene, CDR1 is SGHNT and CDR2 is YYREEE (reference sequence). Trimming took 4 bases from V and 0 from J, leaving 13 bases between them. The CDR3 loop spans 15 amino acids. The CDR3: CASSEVRGYQETQYF. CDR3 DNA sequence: TGTGCCAGCAGCGAAGTCCGCGGTTACCAAGAGACCCAGTACTTC.

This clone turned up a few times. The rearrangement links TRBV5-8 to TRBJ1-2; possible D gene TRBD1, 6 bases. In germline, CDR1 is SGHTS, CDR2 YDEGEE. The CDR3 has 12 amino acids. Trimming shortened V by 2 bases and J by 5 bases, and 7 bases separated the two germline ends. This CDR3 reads CASSFGQYGYTF. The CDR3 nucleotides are TGTGCCAGCAGCTTCGGACAGTATGGCTACACCTTC. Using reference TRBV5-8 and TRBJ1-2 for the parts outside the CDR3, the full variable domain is EAGVTQSPTHLIKTRGQQATLRCSPISGHTSVYWYQQALGLGLQFLLWYDEGEERNRGNFPPRFSGRQFPNYSSELNVNALELEDSALYLCASSFGQYGYTFGSGTRLTVV.

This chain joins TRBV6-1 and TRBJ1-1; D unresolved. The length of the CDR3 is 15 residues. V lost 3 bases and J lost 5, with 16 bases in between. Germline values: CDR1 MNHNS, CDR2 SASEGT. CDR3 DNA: TGTGCCAGCAGTGAGGAACGTCCCCTCAGGACTGAAGCTTTCTTT. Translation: CASSEERPLRTEAFF.

CDR3 nucleotides: TGTGCCAGCAGCCCGGACCCCTCCGGCTATGGCTACACCTTC. This translates into CASSPDPSGYGYTF. This sequence joins TRBV5-4 and TRBJ1-2; D unclear. Deletions cut 4 bases from V and 4 bases from J, with 14 bases between. The CDR3 is made up of 14 amino acids. Germline loops: CDR1 SGHNT, CDR2 YYREEE (reference sequence).